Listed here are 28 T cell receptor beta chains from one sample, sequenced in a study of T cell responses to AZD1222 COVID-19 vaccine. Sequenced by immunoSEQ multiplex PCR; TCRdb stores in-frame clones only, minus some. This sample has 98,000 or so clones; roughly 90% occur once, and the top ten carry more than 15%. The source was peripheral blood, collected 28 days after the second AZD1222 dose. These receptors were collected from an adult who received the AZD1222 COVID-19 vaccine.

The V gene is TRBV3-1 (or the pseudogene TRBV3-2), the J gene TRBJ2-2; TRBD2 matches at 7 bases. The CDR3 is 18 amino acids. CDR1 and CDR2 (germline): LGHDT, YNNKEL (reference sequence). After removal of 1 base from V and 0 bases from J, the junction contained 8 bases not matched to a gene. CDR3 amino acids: CASSQVLAAATNTGELFF. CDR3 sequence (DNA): TGTGCCAGCAGCCAAGTCCTAGCGGCGGCAACGAACACCGGGGAGCTGTTTTTT.

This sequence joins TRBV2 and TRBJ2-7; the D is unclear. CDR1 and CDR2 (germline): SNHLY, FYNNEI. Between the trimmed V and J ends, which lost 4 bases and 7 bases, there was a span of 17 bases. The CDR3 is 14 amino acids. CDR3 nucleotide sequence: TGTGCCAGCAGTGTGTACTACAATTCTAGGGAGCAGTACTTC. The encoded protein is CASSVYYNSREQYF.

The CDR3 region has the DNA TGCGCCAGCAGCACGGGCGCCCGGGGCGGGACAGATACGCAGTATTTT. This encodes CASSTGARGGTDTQYF. J is TRBJ2-3 and V is TRBV5-1; D may correspond to TRBD1 or TRBD2 (5 bases each). The CDR3 covers 16 residues. Per germline, CDR1 SGHRS and CDR2 YFSETQ. V dropped 4 bases and J dropped 3 bases, with 18 bases sitting between them.

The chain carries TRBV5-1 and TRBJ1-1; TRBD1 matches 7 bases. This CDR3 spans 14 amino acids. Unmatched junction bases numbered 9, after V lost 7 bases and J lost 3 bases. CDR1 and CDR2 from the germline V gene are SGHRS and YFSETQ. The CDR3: CASFPPGQYTEAFF. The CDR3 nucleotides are TGCGCCAGCTTCCCGCCGGGACAGTACACTGAAGCTTTCTTT.

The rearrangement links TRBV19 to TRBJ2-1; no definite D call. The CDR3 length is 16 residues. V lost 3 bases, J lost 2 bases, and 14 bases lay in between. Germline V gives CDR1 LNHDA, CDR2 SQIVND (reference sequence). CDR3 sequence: CASSIMTTETYNEQFF. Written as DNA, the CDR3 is TGTGCCAGTAGTATTATGACAACAGAAACCTACAATGAGCAGTTCTTC.

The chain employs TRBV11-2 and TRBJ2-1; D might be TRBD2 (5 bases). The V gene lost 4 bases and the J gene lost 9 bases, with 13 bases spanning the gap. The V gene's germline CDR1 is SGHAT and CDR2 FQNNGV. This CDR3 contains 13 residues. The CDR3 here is CASSSQRSTEQFF. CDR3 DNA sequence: TGTGCCAGCAGCTCACAGCGGAGTACTGAGCAGTTCTTC.

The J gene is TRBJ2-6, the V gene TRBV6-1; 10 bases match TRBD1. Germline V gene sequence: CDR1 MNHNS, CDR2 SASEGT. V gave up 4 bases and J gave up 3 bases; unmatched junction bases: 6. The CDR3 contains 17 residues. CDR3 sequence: CASSARQGARGANVLTF. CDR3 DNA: TGTGCCAGCAGTGCCAGACAGGGGGCGCGTGGGGCCAACGTCCTGACTTTC.

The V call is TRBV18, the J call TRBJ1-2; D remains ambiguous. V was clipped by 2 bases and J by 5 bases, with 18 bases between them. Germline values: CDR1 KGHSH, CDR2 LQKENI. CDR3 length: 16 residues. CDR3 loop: CASSPIPGLGIYGYTF. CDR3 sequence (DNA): TGTGCCAGCTCACCAATACCGGGATTGGGAATATATGGCTACACCTTC.

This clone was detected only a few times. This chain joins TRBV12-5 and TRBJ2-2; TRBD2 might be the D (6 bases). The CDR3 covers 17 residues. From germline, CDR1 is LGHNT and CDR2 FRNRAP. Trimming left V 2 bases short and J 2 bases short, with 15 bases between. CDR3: CASGLPGTGVNTGELFF. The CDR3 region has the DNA TGTGCTAGTGGTTTGCCCGGGACGGGGGTAAACACCGGGGAGCTGTTTTTT.

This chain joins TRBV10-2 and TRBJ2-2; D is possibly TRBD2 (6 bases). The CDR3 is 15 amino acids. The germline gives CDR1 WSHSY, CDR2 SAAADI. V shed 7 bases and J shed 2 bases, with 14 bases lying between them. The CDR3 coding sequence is TGCGCCAGCAACCCGGGACTGGCCAACACCGGGGAGCTGTTTTTT. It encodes CASNPGLANTGELFF.

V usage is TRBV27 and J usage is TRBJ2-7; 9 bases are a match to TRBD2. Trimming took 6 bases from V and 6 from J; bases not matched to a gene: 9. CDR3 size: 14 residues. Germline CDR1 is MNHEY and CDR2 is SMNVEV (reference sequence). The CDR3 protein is CASRSTSGLLEQYF. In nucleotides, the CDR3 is TGTGCCAGCAGATCGACTAGCGGCTTGCTCGAGCAGTACTTC.

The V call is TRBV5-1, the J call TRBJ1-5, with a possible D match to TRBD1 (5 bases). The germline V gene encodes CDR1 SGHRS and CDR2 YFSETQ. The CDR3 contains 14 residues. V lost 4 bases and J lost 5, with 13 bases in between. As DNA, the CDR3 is TGCGCCAGCAGCCTCCGGGACGGAGATCAGCCCCAGCATTTT. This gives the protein CASSLRDGDQPQHF.

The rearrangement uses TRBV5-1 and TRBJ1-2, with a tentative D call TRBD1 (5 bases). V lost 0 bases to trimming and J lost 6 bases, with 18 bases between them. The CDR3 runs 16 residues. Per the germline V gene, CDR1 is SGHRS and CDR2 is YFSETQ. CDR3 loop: CASSLVPRDAAHGYTF. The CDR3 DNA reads TGCGCCAGCAGCTTGGTCCCCCGGGACGCAGCTCATGGCTACACCTTC.

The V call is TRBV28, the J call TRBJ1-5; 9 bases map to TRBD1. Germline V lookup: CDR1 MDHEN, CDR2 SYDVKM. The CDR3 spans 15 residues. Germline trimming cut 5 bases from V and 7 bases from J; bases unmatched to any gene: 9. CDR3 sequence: CASSPLGQGEQPQHF. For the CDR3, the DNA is TGTGCCAGCAGTCCCTTGGGACAGGGCGAGCAGCCCCAGCATTTT.

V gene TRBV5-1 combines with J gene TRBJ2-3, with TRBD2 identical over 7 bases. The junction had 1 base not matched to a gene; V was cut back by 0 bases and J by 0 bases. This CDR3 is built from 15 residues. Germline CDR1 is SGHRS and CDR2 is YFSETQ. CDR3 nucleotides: TGCGCCAGCAGCTTGGAGCGGGGTAGCACAGATACGCAGTATTTT. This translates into CASSLERGSTDTQYF. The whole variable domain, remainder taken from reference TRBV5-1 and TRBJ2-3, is KAGVTQTPRYLIKTRGQQVTLSCSPISGHRSVSWYQQTPGQGLQFLFEYFSETQRNKGNFPGRFSGRQFSNSRSEMNVSTLELGDSALYLCASSLERGSTDTQYFGPGTRLTVL.

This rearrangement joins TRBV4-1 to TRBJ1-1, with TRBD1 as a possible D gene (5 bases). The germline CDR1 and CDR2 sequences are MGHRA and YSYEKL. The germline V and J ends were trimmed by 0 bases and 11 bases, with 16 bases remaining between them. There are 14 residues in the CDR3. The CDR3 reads CASSQETGSLRAFF. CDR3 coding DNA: TGCGCCAGCAGCCAAGAAACAGGTTCTCTGCGGGCTTTCTTT.

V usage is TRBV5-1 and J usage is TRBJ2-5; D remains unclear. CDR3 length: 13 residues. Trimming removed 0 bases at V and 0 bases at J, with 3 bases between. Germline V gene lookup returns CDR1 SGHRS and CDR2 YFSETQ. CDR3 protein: CASSLGYQETQYF. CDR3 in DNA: TGCGCCAGCAGCTTGGGGTACCAAGAGACCCAGTACTTC.

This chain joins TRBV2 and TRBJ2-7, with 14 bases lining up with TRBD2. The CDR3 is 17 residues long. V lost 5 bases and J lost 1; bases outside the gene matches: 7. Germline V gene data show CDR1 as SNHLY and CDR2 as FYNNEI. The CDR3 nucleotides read TGTGCCAGCAGTCCCAGACTAGCGGGAGGGCCGTCCTACGAGCAGTACTTC. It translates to CASSPRLAGGPSYEQYF.

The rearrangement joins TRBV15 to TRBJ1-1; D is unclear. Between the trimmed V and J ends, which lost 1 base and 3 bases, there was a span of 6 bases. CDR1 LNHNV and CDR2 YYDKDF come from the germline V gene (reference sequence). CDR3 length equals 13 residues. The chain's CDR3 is CATSRGSYTEAFF. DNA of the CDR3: TGTGCCACCAGCAGAGGTTCCTACACTGAAGCTTTCTTT.

The CDR3 reads CASSEEGTGNQPQHF. CDR3 nucleotide sequence: TGTGCCAGCAGTGAAGAGGGGACGGGCAATCAGCCCCAGCATTTT. The V call is TRBV2, the J call TRBJ1-5; possibly TRBD1 for D (5 bases). Germline V CDR1 and CDR2: SNHLY, FYNNEI. V dropped 1 base and J dropped 2 bases, with 9 bases sitting between them. The CDR3 covers 15 residues.

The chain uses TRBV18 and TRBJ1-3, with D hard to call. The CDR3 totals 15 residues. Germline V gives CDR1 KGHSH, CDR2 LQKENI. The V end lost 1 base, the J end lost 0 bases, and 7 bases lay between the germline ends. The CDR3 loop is CASSPRTSSGNTIYF. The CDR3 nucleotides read TGTGCCAGCTCACCACGTACGAGCTCTGGAAACACCATATATTTT.

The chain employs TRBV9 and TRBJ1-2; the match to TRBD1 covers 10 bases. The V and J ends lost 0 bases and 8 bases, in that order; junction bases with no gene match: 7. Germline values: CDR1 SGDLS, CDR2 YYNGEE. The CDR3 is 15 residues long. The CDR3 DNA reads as TGTGCCAGCAGCGTAGGGACGACAGGGGGCCAGGGCTACACCTTC. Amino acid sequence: CASSVGTTGGQGYTF.

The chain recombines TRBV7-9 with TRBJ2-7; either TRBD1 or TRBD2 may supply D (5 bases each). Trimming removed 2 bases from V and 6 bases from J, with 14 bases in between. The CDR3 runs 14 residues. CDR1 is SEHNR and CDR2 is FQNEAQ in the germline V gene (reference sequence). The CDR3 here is CASSLSGPWAEQYF. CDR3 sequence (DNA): TGTGCCAGCAGCTTATCGGGGCCGTGGGCCGAGCAGTACTTC.

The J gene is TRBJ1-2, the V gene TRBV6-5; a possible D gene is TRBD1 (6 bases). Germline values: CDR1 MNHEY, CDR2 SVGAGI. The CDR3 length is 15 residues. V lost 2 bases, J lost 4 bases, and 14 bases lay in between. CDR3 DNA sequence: TGTGCCAGCAGTTACACTACAGGGAAATCCTATGGCTACACCTTC. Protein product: CASSYTTGKSYGYTF.

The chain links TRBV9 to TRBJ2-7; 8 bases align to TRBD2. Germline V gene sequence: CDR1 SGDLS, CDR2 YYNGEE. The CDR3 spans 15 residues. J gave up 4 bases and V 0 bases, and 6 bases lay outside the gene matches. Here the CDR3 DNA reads TGTGCCAGCAGCGTAGCCGGGACTAGTGAGTACGAGCAGTACTTC. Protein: CASSVAGTSEYEQYF.

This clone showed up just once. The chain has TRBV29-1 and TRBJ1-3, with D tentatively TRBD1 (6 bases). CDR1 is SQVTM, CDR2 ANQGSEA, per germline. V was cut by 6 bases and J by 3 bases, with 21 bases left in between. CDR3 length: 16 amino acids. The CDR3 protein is CSVKGGLYTGGNTIYF. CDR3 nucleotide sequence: TGCAGCGTAAAAGGGGGGCTTTATACAGGTGGAAACACCATATATTTT.

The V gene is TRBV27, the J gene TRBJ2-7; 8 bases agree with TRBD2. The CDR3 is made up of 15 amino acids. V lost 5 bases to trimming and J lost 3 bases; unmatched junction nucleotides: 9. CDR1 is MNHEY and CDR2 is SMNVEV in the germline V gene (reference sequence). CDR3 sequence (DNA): TGTGCCAGCAGTATGTTAGGAGCGGGAGTCTACGAGCAGTACTTC. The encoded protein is CASSMLGAGVYEQYF.

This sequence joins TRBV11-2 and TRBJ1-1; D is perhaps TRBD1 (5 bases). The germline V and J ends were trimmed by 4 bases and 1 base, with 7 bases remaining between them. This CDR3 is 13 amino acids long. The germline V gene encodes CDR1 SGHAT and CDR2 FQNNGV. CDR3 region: CASSSGGNTEAFF. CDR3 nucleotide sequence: TGTGCCAGCAGCTCGGGGGGGAACACTGAAGCTTTCTTT.